The 30 T cell receptor beta chains listed next were all sequenced from one sample in a study of CD8+ T cells in alopecia areata. Reverse transcribed after extraction, RNA yielded cDNA as the sequencing template. Using immunoSEQ multiplex PCR, the repertoire was profiled, and TCRdb retains in-frame clones only, with some absent. The repertoire shows over 100,000 clones, none seen only once; the top ten take around 19%. The sequenced material came from lesional skin. Source of these receptors: a C3H/HeJ mouse with alopecia areata. MHC haplotype of the strain: H2-k.

Remarks on this clone: The genes and germline here are from mouse. The CDR3 goes on 4 residues after the read ends, and that part is filled in from the germline J gene. J is TRBJ2-3 and V is TRBV13-2, with 12 bases aligning to TRBD2. Germline lookup yields CDR1 NNHNN and CDR2 SYGAGS (reference sequence). The CDR3 is 16 amino acids. The J segment lost 3 bases and the V segment lost 4 bases, leaving 6 bases of the junction unmatched. The CDR3 loop reads CASGRLGGRGAETLYF. The CDR3 bases that were read are TGTGCCAGCGGTCGACTGGGGGGGCGCGGAGCAGAA.

As to this clone: The genes and germline here are from mouse. The read is 4 residues too short to cover the CDR3 end, so that end is filled in from the germline J gene. The chain couples TRBV1 to TRBJ2-5; D may be TRBD2 (6 bases). This CDR3 is 15 amino acids long. CDR1 is NSQYPW, CDR2 LRSPGD, per germline (reference sequence). Trimming cost V 3 bases and J 2 bases, with 12 bases left between them. Incomplete CDR3 DNA: TGCACCTGCAGTGCGGGGTGGGGGACCCAAGAC. Amino acid sequence: CTCSAGWGTQD. The whole CDR3 sequence is CTCSAGWGTQDTQYF.

A note on this clone: The gene names here belong to mouse. The read falls 4 residues short of the CDR3 end, and the missing part is taken from the germline J gene. The chain joins TRBV31 to TRBJ1-4, with 8 bases lining up with TRBD1. This CDR3 contains 12 residues. The germline V gene has CDR1 GKSSPN and CDR2 SITVG. The CDR3 reads CAWTGGGERLFF. CDR3 DNA (partial): TGTGCCTGGACAGGGGGCGGCGAA.

Points on this clone: The gene names given are mouse names. The CDR3 end is not reached by the read, which stops 4 residues before it; the germline J gene fills it in. V is TRBV16 and J is TRBJ2-1; 12 bases map to TRBD2. The J segment lost 6 bases and the V segment lost 3 bases, leaving 3 bases of the junction unmatched. This CDR3 comprises 15 residues. Per germline, CDR1 SGHSA and CDR2 FRNQAP. The CDR3 spells CASSLRDWGVAEQFF. The DNA read from the CDR3 is TGTGCAAGCAGCTTGAGGGACTGGGGGGTTGCT.

This clone came up a few times. Gene and germline names: mouse. CDR3 DNA, as far as it was read: TGTGCCAGCAGTGGGACTGGGGGGCCCTATAACTATGCT. Its protein is CASSGTGGPYNYA. The complete CDR3 protein is CASSGTGGPYNYAEQFF. V and J are TRBV13-3 and TRBJ2-1, with TRBD2 matching 11 bases. The read ends 4 residues shy of where the CDR3 ends; the end is completed using the germline J gene. The CDR3 consists of 17 residues. The V gene end was trimmed by 3 bases and the J gene end by 0 bases; junction bases not matched to a gene: 5. In germline, CDR1 is NNHDY, CDR2 SYVADS.

This clone was seen a few times. The junction shows a germline mismatch at one end, possibly a read error. The listed genes are named as in mouse. The read ends 4 residues early relative to the CDR3; the germline J gene fills the gap. The V and J genes are TRBV17 and TRBJ1-4, with D possibly matching TRBD1 (6 bases). There are 16 residues in the CDR3. Germline values: CDR1 MNHDT, CDR2 YYDKIL. CDR3 loop: CACSHRDNFSNERLFF. Incomplete CDR3 DNA: TGTGCTTGCAGTCACCGGGACAACTTTTCCAACGAA.

This clone was seen a few times. Germline and genes here are mouse. Read sequence stops 4 residues before the CDR3 end, and the germline J gene provides the missing end. This sequence joins TRBV17 and TRBJ1-1, with TRBD1 as a possible D gene (5 bases). Germline-derived CDR1 and CDR2 are MNHDT and YYDKIL. V was clipped by 0 bases and J by 3 bases, with 8 bases between them. The CDR3 covers 14 residues. CDR3 loop: CASSRDLRDTEVFF. CDR3 DNA, as far as it was read: TGTGCTAGCAGTAGAGATCTCAGGGACACA.

Details on this clone: Translating the DNA gives a protein that differs from the TCRdb entry at residue 13; the protein shown here is that DNA translation. Mouse gene names apply. The read falls 3 residues short of the CDR3 end, and the missing part is taken from the germline J gene. The chain uses TRBV13-2 and TRBJ1-6; 9 bases agree with TRBD1. Being an ORF, TRBJ1-6 has a function that is uncertain. Trimming took 5 bases from V and 2 from J; bases not matched to a gene: 5. This CDR3 is built from 16 residues. From germline, CDR1 is NNHNN and CDR2 SYGAGS (reference sequence). The CDR3 bases that were read are TGTGCCAGCGGAAACAGGGGGCGCCCCTATAATTCGCCC. Amino acid sequence: CASGNRGRPYNSP. The CDR3 in full is CASGNRGRPYNSPLYF.

Points on this clone: Each gene name is a mouse one. The CDR3 is cut off 4 residues early in the read; its end comes from the germline J gene. The gene calls are TRBV19 and TRBJ1-4, with D tentatively TRBD1 (6 bases). Between the trimmed V and J ends, which lost 3 bases and 3 bases, there was a span of 12 bases. CDR1 is FNHDT, CDR2 SITEND, per germline (reference sequence). The CDR3 length is 15 residues. Here the CDR3 reads CASSTSGTPNERLFF. The covered CDR3 bases are TGTGCCAGCAGTACTTCCGGGACACCCAACGAA.

The sample holds a few counts of this clone. Mouse germline and gene names are used. Sequencing ends 4 residues short of the CDR3 end; the germline J gene provides the rest. The rearrangement links TRBV1 to TRBJ2-1; TRBD1 aligns across 7 bases. Germline loops: CDR1 NSQYPW, CDR2 LRSPGD (reference sequence). Trimming removed 7 bases from V and 5 bases from J; junction bases left unmatched: 5. CDR3 length: 13 amino acids. CDR3 in amino acids: CTCISGTDAEQFF. The CDR3 bases that were read are TGCACCTGCATCTCCGGGACAGATGCT.

This clone was recorded at least ten times. The listed genes are named as in mouse. The CDR3 end is not reached by the read, which stops 4 residues before it; the germline J gene fills it in. This chain connects TRBV13-3 to TRBJ2-5, with 11 positions matching TRBD2. The V gene's germline CDR1 is NNHDY and CDR2 SYVADS. Losses at the gene ends were 6 bases for V and 1 base for J; bases not matched to a gene: 1. CDR3 size: 14 residues. The CDR3 loop reads CASTGLGDQDTQYF. CDR3 DNA (partial): TGTGCCAGCACGGGACTGGGGGACCAAGAC.

This clone was observed many times. Mouse gene names and germline throughout. The read terminates 4 residues ahead of where the CDR3 ends, so the germline J gene completes it. The same CDR3 also results from other DNA sequences found in this sample. The chain carries TRBV1 and TRBJ2-7; 10 nucleotides align to TRBD2. The CDR3 is made up of 16 amino acids. Germline lookup yields CDR1 NSQYPW and CDR2 LRSPGD (reference sequence). CDR3 DNA (partial): TGCACCTGCAGTGCTCCCCCCGGGACTGGGGATTAT. It encodes CTCSAPPGTGDY. The whole CDR3 reads CTCSAPPGTGDYEQYF.

A remark on this clone: Gene labels here are mouse ones. The read gets to within 4 residues of the CDR3 end, and the germline J gene fills in the rest. This chain links TRBV1 with TRBJ2-1; TRBD2 matches 9 bases. Germline V CDR1 and CDR2: NSQYPW, LRSPGD (reference sequence). With 6 bases clipped from V and 3 bases from J, the junction kept 6 bases outside the gene matches. This CDR3 contains 15 residues. The CDR3 is CTCSPRLGVYAEQFF. The sequenced CDR3 bases are TGCACCTGCAGCCCCCGACTGGGGGTCTATGCT. Filled out from reference TRBV1 and TRBJ2-1, the complete variable domain reads VTLLEQNPRWRLVPRGQAVNLRCILKNSQYPWMSWYQQDLQKQLQWLFTLRSPGDKEVKSLPGADYLATRVTDTELRLQVANMSQGRTLYCTCSPRLGVYAEQFFGPGTRLTVL.

Turning to this clone: These gene names are mouse names. The read stops 4 residues short of the end of the CDR3; the missing end is completed from the germline J gene. This sequence joins TRBV13-1 and TRBJ2-7; 7 bases map to TRBD1. Trimming removed 6 bases from V and 0 bases from J; junction bases left unmatched: 3. The CDR3 extends over 13 amino acids. From germline, CDR1 is NSHNY and CDR2 SYGAGN. CDR3 residues: CASTGQSSYEQYF. The CDR3 bases that were read are TGTGCCAGCACGGGACAGAGCTCCTAT.

This clone appeared a few times. Gene and germline names: mouse. The CDR3 end is not reached by the read, which stops 4 residues before it; the germline J gene fills it in. The chain combines TRBV13-3 with TRBJ2-5; 7 positions agree with TRBD2. After removal of 4 bases from V and 0 bases from J, the junction contained 8 bases not matched to a gene. There are 16 residues in the CDR3. CDR1 is NNHDY and CDR2 is SYVADS in the germline V gene. CDR3 sequence: CASSHMDWSNQDTQYF. Partial CDR3 DNA: TGTGCCAGCAGTCATATGGACTGGAGTAACCAAGAC. The full variable domain, completed using reference TRBV13-3 and TRBJ2-5, is EAAVTQSPRSKVAVTGGKVTLSCHQTNNHDYMYWYRQDTGHGLRLIHYSYVADSTEKGDIPDGYKASRPSQENFSLILELASLSQTAVYFCASSHMDWSNQDTQYFGPGTRLLVL.

Turning to this clone: Genes here carry mouse names. The CDR3 reads CTCSAWGDYQDTQYF. The sequenced part of the CDR3 DNA is TGCACCTGCAGTGCCTGGGGAGATTACCAAGAC. The chain is built from TRBV1 and TRBJ2-5, with a tentative D call TRBD2 (6 bases). The read is 4 residues too short to cover the CDR3 end, so that end is filled in from the germline J gene. This CDR3 comprises 15 residues. CDR1 is NSQYPW and CDR2 is LRSPGD in the germline V gene (reference sequence). Deletions cut 3 bases from V and 1 base from J, with 11 bases between.

Concerning this clone: Gene names are mouse gene names. Read coverage stops 4 residues before the CDR3 terminus; the germline J gene supplies the remainder. This chain joins TRBV13-1 and TRBJ2-2, with D possibly matching TRBD1 (6 bases). Trimming shortened V by 1 base and J by 1 base, and 8 bases separated the two germline ends. Germline values: CDR1 NSHNY, CDR2 SYGAGN. The CDR3 is 15 residues long. The CDR3 sequence is CASSDLDRNTGQLYF. CDR3 DNA (partial): TGTGCCAGCAGTGATCTGGACAGAAACACCGGG.

This clone occurred a few times. Gene names denote mouse genes. The read terminates 4 residues ahead of where the CDR3 ends, so the germline J gene completes it. J is TRBJ2-5 and V is TRBV13-1; 9 nucleotides agree with TRBD1. The CDR3 sequence is 15 residues long. The germline V gene encodes CDR1 NSHNY and CDR2 SYGAGN. Trimming removed 3 bases from V and 2 bases from J; junction bases left unmatched: 4. The CDR3 bases that were read are TGTGCCAGCAGTGGGGAGGACAGGGGCCAAGAC. Protein product: CASSGEDRGQD. The complete CDR3 reads CASSGEDRGQDTQYF.

The sample holds a few counts of this clone. Germline and genes: mouse. The sequence runs out 4 residues before the end of the CDR3; the remainder is reconstructed from the germline J gene. The gene calls are TRBV1 and TRBJ2-7; TRBD2 matches at 10 bases. Germline loops: CDR1 NSQYPW, CDR2 LRSPGD (reference sequence). The CDR3 consists of 14 residues. The part of the CDR3 DNA that was read is TGCACCTGCAGTGCCCTGACTGGGGGGAAT. Translated, it gives CTCSALTGGN. The whole CDR3 region reads CTCSALTGGNEQYF.

As for this clone: TCRdb's protein and the DNA translation differ at residue 12; the protein here comes from the DNA. The gene symbols are mouse symbols. The read is 3 residues too short to cover the CDR3 end, so that end is filled in from the germline J gene. The rearrangement links TRBV13-3 to TRBJ1-6; D unclear. TRBJ1-6 is reported as an ORF; its role is uncertain. The CDR3 runs 15 residues. Trimming cost V 4 bases and J 0 bases, with 8 bases left between them. Germline V lookup: CDR1 NNHDY, CDR2 SYVADS. CDR3 DNA, as far as it was read: TGTGCCAGCAGTTCTACAGATTCCTATAATTCGCCC. It yields the protein CASSSTDSYNSP. From start to end, the CDR3 is CASSSTDSYNSPLYF.

As concerns this clone: The genes and germline here are from mouse. The read stops 4 residues short of the end of the CDR3; the missing end is completed from the germline J gene. This rearrangement joins TRBV1 to TRBJ2-3; 12 bases are shared with TRBD2. J was trimmed by 2 bases and V by 3 bases; bases with no gene match: 6. The length of the CDR3 is 17 residues. Looked up from germline, CDR1 is NSQYPW and CDR2 is LRSPGD (reference sequence). The part of the CDR3 DNA that was read is TGCACCTGCAGTGCTCTTCGACTGGGGGGGCTTGCAGAA. It specifies CTCSALRLGGLAE. The whole CDR3 protein is CTCSALRLGGLAETLYF.

Notes on this clone: Genes and germline come from the mouse. The CDR3 end falls 4 residues outside the read, so it is completed with the germline J gene. The J gene is TRBJ2-5, the V gene TRBV13-3; a possible D gene is TRBD1 (7 bases). This CDR3 comprises 13 residues. Germline-derived CDR1 and CDR2 are NNHDY and SYVADS. CDR3: CASSPAGGDTQYF. CDR3 DNA, as far as it was read: TGTGCCAGCAGTCCGGCAGGGGGGGAC.

This clone appeared a few times. The gene names here belong to mouse. Read coverage stops 4 residues before the CDR3 terminus; the germline J gene supplies the remainder. The rearrangement joins TRBV1 to TRBJ2-7, with D hard to call. Germline CDR1 reads NSQYPW; CDR2 reads LRSPGD (reference sequence). This CDR3 region has 12 residues. The V end lost 5 bases, the J end lost 2 bases, and 7 bases lay between the germline ends. The DNA read from the CDR3 is TGCACCTGCAGTCGTCCTACCTAT. It is translated as CTCSRPTY. The whole CDR3 reads CTCSRPTYEQYF. Complete variable domain (other parts from reference TRBV1 and TRBJ2-7): VTLLEQNPRWRLVPRGQAVNLRCILKNSQYPWMSWYQQDLQKQLQWLFTLRSPGDKEVKSLPGADYLATRVTDTELRLQVANMSQGRTLYCTCSRPTYEQYFGPGTRLTVL.

This clone was seen a handful of times. Gene names follow the mouse nomenclature. The sequenced fragment ends 4 residues before the CDR3 boundary, so the rest is inferred from the germline J gene. The chain combines TRBV19 with TRBJ2-7, with 11 bases identical to TRBD1. Trimming cost V 6 bases and J 0 bases; bases outside gene matches: 2. Germline CDR1 reads FNHDT; CDR2 reads SITEND (reference sequence). The length of the CDR3 is 14 residues. CDR3 sequence reads: CASTGQGASYEQYF. The DNA read from the CDR3 is TGTGCCAGCACCGGACAGGGGGCCTCCTAT.

This clone has a count of ten or more. Gene names and germline match the mouse. Read data end 4 residues before the CDR3 end; the end is taken from the germline J gene. The chain links TRBV13-3 to TRBJ2-7; TRBD1 aligns across 8 bases. CDR3 length equals 14 residues. The germline gives CDR1 NNHDY, CDR2 SYVADS. CDR3 DNA, as far as it was read: TGTGCCAGCAGTGATAAGACAGGGGCGGAT. Residues: CASSDKTGAD. The whole CDR3 sequence is CASSDKTGADEQYF.

This clone was seen a few times. Gene names denote mouse genes. Read coverage stops 4 residues before the CDR3 terminus; the germline J gene supplies the remainder. This rearrangement joins TRBV13-1 to TRBJ1-1; tentatively, D is TRBD1 (6 bases). CDR3 length: 12 residues. CDR1 and CDR2 (germline): NSHNY, SYGAGN. CDR3 DNA (partial): TGTGCCAGCAGGAGAACAGGGAGA. Translation gives CASRRTGR. The full CDR3 reads CASRRTGREVFF.

This clone was picked up a small number of times. Gene names refer to mouse genes. The CDR3 end falls 4 residues outside the read, so it is completed with the germline J gene. The V gene is TRBV19, the J gene TRBJ2-4; 10 nucleotides agree with TRBD2. This CDR3 has 15 amino acids. J lost 3 bases, V lost 5 bases, and 6 bases had no gene match. The V gene's germline CDR1 is FNHDT and CDR2 SITEND (reference sequence). CDR3 protein: CASSLPGLGQNTLYF. CDR3 DNA (partial): TGTGCCAGCAGCTTACCGGGACTGGGGCAAAAC.

This clone was picked up a small number of times. The gene symbols are mouse symbols. The read halts 4 residues ahead of the CDR3 end, with the missing end drawn from the germline J gene. Other DNA variants within this sample encode the same CDR3. V gene TRBV13-2 combines with J gene TRBJ2-1, with unresolved D. Trimming took off 1 base at V and 1 base at J, with 9 bases between the two ends. Germline CDR1 NNHNN, CDR2 SYGAGS (reference sequence). The CDR3 loop spans 15 amino acids. CDR3: CASGDLGSNYAEQFF. The part of the CDR3 DNA that was read is TGTGCCAGCGGTGATTTAGGGTCCAACTATGCT.

Points on this clone: Gene names and germline match the mouse. Read sequence stops 4 residues before the CDR3 end, and the germline J gene provides the missing end. The chain carries TRBV19 and TRBJ2-1; TRBD1 is a possible D gene (7 bases). The germline V gene has CDR1 FNHDT and CDR2 SITEND (reference sequence). This CDR3 is 14 amino acids long. The chain's CDR3 is CASSPRGRRAEQFF. The CDR3 DNA, read in part, is TGTGCCAGCAGTCCGAGGGGGCGCAGGGCT.

A remark on this clone: TCRdb's protein and the DNA translation differ at residue 13; the protein here comes from the DNA. Gene names denote mouse genes. The sequenced fragment ends 3 residues before the CDR3 boundary, so the rest is inferred from the germline J gene. The gene calls are TRBV1 and TRBJ1-6, with TRBD1 matching 10 bases. TRBJ1-6 has ORF status, its function being uncertain. V was pared by 5 bases and J by 7 bases, with 8 bases of the junction left unmatched. The CDR3 is 16 residues long. CDR1 is NSQYPW, CDR2 LRSPGD, per germline (reference sequence). The CDR3 bases that were read are TGCACCTGCAGTCCCCGGGACAGGGGTGGGAATTCGCCC. Encoded protein: CTCSPRDRGGNSP. The entire CDR3 reads CTCSPRDRGGNSPLYF.